Sequencing of this T cell receptor (beta chain) was carried out in a study of CD8+ T cells in alopecia areata. The CDR3 loop spans 14 amino acids. Deletions cut 4 bases from V and 5 bases from J, with 14 bases between. The V gene's germline CDR1 is SNHLY and CDR2 FYNNEI. This sample's treatment: oral pan-JAK inhibitor, 5-10 mg twice daily. Sequencing templates came from extracted RNA that was reverse transcribed into cDNA. The method was immunoSEQ multiplex PCR; TCRdb's version includes in-frame clones alone and lacks a portion of them. Counted here are about 190,000 clones, roughly three fifths occurring once; the ten biggest clones make up 0.65% to 0.7%.

The clonotype was recovered from a human donor with alopecia areata. The V and J genes are TRBV2 and TRBJ2-5; D ambiguous. The specimen was CD4+ T cells sorted from blood, collected at week 4, from a patient treated with tofacitinib. The CDR3 reads CASSAQGRRETQYF. CDR3 in DNA: TGTGCCAGCAGTGCCCAAGGGCGTCGGGAGACCCAGTACTTC.